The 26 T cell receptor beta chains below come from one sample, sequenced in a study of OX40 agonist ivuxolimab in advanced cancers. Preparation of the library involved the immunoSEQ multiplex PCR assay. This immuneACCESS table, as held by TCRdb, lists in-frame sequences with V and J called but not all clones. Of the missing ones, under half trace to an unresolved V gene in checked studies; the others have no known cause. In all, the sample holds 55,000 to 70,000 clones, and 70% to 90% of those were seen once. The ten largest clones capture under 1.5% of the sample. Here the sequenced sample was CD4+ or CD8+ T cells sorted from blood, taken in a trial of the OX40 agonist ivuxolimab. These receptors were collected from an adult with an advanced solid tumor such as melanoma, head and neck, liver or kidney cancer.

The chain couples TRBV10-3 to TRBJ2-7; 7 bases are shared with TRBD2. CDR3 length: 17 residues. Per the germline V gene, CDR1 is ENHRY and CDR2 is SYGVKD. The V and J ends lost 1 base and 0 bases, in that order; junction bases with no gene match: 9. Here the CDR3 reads CAISEYMASGSSYEQYF. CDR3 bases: TGTGCCATCAGTGAGTATATGGCTAGCGGTAGCTCCTACGAGCAGTACTTC.

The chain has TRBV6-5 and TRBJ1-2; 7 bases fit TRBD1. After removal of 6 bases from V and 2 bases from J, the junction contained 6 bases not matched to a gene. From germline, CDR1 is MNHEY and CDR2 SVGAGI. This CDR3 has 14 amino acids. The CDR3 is CASSGTARNYGYTF. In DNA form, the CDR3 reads TGTGCCAGCAGCGGGACAGCCCGAAACTATGGCTACACCTTC.

The chain's CDR3 is CASTPTGAGYEQYF. The CDR3 region has the DNA TGTGCCAGCACCCCGACAGGGGCTGGCTACGAGCAGTACTTC. The chain employs TRBV28 and TRBJ2-7, with 8 bases that match TRBD1. The CDR3 covers 14 residues. The J segment lost 3 bases and the V segment lost 7 bases, leaving 8 bases of the junction unmatched. Germline V gives CDR1 MDHEN, CDR2 SYDVKM.

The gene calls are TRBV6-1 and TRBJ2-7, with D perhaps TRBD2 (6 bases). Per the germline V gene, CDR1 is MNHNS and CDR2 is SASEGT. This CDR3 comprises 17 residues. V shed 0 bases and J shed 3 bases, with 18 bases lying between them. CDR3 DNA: TGTGCCAGCAGTGAAGCGCTTCGAGCGGGTGTTTTCTACGAGCAGTACTTC. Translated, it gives CASSEALRAGVFYEQYF.

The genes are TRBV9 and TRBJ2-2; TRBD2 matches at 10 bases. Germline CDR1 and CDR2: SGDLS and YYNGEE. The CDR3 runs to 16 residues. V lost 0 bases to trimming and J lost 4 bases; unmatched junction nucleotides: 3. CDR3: CASSVGTSGTTGELFF. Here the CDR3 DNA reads TGTGCCAGCAGCGTAGGGACTAGCGGCACCACCGGGGAGCTGTTTTTT.

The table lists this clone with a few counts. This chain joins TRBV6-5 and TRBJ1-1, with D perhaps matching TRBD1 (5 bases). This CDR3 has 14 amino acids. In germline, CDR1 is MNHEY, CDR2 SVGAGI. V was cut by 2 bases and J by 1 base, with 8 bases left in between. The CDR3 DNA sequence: TGTGCCAGCAGTTACGGGGGGGGGAACACTGAAGCTTTCTTT. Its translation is CASSYGGGNTEAFF.

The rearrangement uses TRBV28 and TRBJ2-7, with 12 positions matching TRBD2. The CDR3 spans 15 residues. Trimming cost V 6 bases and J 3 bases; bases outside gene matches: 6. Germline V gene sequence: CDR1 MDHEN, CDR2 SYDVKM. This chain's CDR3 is CASRSRLAGVYEQYF. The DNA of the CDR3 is TGTGCCAGCAGATCTAGACTAGCGGGAGTCTACGAGCAGTACTTC.

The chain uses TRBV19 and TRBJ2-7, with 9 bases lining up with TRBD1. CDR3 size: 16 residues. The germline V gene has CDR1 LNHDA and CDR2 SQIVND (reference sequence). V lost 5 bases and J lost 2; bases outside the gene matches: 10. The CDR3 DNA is TGTGCCAGTAGTTCCCTCGGGACAGGGAACCCCTACGAGCAGTACTTC. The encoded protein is CASSSLGTGNPYEQYF.

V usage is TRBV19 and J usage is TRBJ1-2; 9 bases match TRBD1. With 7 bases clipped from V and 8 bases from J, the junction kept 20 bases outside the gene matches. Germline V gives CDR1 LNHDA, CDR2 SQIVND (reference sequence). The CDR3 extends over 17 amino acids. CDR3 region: CASTAGAGTGWGGGYTF. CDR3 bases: TGTGCCAGTACAGCGGGGGCCGGGACAGGGTGGGGTGGCGGCTACACCTTC. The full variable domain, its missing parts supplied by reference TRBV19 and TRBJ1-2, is DGGITQSPKYLFRKEGQNVTLSCEQNLNHDAMYWYRQDPGQGLRLIYYSQIVNDFQKGDIAEGYSVSREKKESFPLTVTSAQKNPTAFYLCASTAGAGTGWGGGYTFGSGTRLTVV.

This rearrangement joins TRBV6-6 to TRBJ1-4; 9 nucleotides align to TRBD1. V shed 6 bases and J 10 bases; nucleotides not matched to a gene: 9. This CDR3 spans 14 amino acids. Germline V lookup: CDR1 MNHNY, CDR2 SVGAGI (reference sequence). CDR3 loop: CASRAGTGILKLFF. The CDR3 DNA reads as TGTGCCAGCAGAGCCGGGACAGGGATTCTAAAACTGTTTTTT.

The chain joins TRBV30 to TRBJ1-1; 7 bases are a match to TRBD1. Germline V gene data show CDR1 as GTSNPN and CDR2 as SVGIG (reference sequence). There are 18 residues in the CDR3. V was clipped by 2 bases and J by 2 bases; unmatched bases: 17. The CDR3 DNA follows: TGTGCCTGGAGTCTCTCCCGACAGGGCCAAGGAATCAACACTGAAGCTTTCTTT. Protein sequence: CAWSLSRQGQGINTEAFF.

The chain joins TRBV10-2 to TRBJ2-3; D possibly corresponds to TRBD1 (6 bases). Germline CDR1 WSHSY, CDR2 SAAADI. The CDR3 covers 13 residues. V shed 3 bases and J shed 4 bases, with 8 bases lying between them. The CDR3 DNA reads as TGCGCCAGCAGTGACAGGGGCCCAGATACGCAGTATTTT. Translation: CASSDRGPDTQYF.

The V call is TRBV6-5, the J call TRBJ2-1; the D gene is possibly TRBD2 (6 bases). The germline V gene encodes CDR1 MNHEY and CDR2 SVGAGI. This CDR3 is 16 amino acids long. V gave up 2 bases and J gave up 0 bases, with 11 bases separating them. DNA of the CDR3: TGTGCCAGCAGTTACCCCGGGGGACGCTCCTACAATGAGCAGTTCTTC. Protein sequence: CASSYPGGRSYNEQFF.

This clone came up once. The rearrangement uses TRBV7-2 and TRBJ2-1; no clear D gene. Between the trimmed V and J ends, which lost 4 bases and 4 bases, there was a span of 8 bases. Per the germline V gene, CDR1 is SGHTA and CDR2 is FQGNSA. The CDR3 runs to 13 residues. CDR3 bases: TGTGCCAGCAGCTCCCAACGGTACAATGAGCAGTTCTTC. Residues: CASSSQRYNEQFF.

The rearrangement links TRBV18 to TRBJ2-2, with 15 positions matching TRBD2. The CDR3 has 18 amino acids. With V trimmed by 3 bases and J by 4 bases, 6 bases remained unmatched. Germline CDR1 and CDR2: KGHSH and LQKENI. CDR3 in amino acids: CASSPLGLAGGLTGELFF. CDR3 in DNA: TGTGCCAGCTCACCTCTGGGACTAGCGGGAGGCCTCACCGGGGAGCTGTTTTTT.

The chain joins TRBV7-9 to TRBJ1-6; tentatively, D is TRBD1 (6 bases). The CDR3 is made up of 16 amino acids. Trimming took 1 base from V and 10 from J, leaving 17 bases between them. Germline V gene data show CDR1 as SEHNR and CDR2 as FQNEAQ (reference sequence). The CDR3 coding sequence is TGTGCCAGCAGCTTAGGGTCCGGGACAAAGGGATCACCCCTCCACTTT. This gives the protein CASSLGSGTKGSPLHF. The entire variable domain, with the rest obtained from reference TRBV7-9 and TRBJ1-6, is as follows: DTGVSQNPRHKITKRGQNVTFRCDPISEHNRLYWYRQTLGQGPEFLTYFQNEAQLEKSRLLSDRFSAERPKGSFSTLEIQRTEQGDSAMYLCASSLGSGTKGSPLHFGNGTRLTVT.

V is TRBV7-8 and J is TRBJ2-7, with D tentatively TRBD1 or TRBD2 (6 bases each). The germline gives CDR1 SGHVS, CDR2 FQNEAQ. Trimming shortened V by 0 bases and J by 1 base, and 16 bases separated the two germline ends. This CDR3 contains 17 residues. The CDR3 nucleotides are TGTGCCAGCAGCTTAGCATGGGCGGGACATGGATCCTACGAGCAGTACTTC. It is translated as CASSLAWAGHGSYEQYF.

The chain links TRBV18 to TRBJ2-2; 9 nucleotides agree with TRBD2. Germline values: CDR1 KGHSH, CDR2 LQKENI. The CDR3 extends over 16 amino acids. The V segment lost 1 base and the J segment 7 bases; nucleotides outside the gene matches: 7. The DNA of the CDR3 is TGTGCCAGCTCACCACGTGAAGCGGGAGGCGGCGGGGAGCTGTTTTTT. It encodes CASSPREAGGGGELFF.

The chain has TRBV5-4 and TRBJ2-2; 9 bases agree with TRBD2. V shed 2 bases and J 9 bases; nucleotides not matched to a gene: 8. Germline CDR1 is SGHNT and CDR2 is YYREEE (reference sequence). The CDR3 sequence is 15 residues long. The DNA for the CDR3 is TGTGCCAGCAGCTTCCAGACTAGCGGCGCTCGGGAGCTGTTTTTT. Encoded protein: CASSFQTSGARELFF.

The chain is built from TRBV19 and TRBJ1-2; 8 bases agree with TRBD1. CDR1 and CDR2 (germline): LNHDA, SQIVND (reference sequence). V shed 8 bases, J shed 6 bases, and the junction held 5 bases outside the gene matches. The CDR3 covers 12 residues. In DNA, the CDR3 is TGTGCCAGTCGTAACAGGGGGGATGGCTACACCTTC. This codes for CASRNRGDGYTF.

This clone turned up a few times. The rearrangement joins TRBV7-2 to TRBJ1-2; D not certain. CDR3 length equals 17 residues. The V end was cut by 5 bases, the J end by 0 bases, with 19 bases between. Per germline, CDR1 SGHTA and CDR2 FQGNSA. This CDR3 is CASSHSPPTVANYGYTF. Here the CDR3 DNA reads TGTGCCAGCAGCCATAGTCCCCCGACGGTGGCTAACTATGGCTACACCTTC. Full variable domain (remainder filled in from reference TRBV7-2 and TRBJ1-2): GAGVSQSPSNKVTEKGKDVELRCDPISGHTALYWYRQSLGQGLEFLIYFQGNSAPDKSGLPSDRFSAERTGGSVSTLTIQRTQQEDSAVYLCASSHSPPTVANYGYTFGSGTRLTVV.

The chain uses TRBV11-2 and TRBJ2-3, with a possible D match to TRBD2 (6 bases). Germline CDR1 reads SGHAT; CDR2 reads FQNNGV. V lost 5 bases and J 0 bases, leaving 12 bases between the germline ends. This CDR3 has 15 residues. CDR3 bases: TGTGCCAGCAGCGCCCGGGACTTAAGCACAGATACGCAGTATTTT. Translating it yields CASSARDLSTDTQYF.

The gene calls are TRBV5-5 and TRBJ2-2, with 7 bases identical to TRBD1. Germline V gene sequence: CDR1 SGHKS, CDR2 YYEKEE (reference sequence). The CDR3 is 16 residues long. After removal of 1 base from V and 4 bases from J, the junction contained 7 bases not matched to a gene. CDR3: CASSLTGTEFTGELFF. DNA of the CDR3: TGTGCCAGCAGCTTGACCGGGACAGAGTTCACCGGGGAGCTGTTTTTT.

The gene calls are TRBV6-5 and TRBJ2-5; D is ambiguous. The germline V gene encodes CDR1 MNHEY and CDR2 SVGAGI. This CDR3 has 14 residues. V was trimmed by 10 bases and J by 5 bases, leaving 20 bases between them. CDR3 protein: CATQSPRVRETQYF. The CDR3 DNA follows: TGTGCCACCCAATCGCCCCGCGTGAGGGAGACCCAGTACTTC.

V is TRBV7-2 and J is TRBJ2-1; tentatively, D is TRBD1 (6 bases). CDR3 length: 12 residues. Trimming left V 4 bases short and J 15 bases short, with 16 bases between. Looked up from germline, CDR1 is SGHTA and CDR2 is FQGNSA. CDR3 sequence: CASSSSDSGRFF. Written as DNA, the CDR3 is TGTGCCAGCAGCTCGTCGGACAGTGGCAGGTTCTTC.

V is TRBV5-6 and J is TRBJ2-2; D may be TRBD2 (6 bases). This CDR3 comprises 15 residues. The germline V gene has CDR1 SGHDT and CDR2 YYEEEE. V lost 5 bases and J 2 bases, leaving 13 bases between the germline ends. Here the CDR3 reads CASRLEGLNTGELFF. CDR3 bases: TGTGCCAGCAGACTAGAGGGACTCAACACCGGGGAGCTGTTTTTT. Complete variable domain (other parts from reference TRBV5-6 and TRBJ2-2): DAGVTQSPTHLIKTRGQQVTLRCSPKSGHDTVSWYQQALGQGPQFIFQYYEEEERQRGNFPDRFSGHQFPNYSSELNVNALLLGDSALYLCASRLEGLNTGELFFGEGSRLTVL.